The present TCR beta chain was sequenced within a study of T-cell reconstitution after alpha-beta-depleted transplantation in children (dated by TCRdb to about 2016). Regarding the study in general: Using TCR repertoire profiling, the study followed T-cell immune reconstitution in a quantitative way in children after TCRalphabeta/CD19-depleted allogeneic hematopoietic cell transplantation.

This clonotype was recorded a few times. It has no known antigen specificity. No much larger clonotype is one base removed from it; base qualities were not supplied. Receptors were amplified or captured by PCR. The instrument given in TCRdb is Illumina HiSeq 2500. TCR library preparation used molecular barcoding, with unique molecular identifiers applied to normalize quantification of the TCRbeta repertoire. Using fastp trimming at Q25 and MiXCR clonotype assembly, TCRdb reanalyzed the public sequencing data and kept in-frame beta chains. Each CDR3 protein appears once, grouped with its most common genes and DNA. The sample table records 420,000 or so distinct CDR3 sequences; roughly 10% of these occur just once. The ten largest account for 5% to 6.5% of the sample. The TCR sequence derives from a human donor who donated a stem cell graft to a child with acute myeloid leukemia. This material consisted of PBMCs from the stem cell graft donor, taken from the stem cell graft.

The CDR3 protein: CASSYYRGNQETQYF. The DNA sequence is TGTGCCAGCAGTTACTACAGGGGGAACCAAGAGACCCAGTACTTC. Recombination joined TRBV6-5 with TRBJ2-5, with 8 bases in between that match TRBD1. From the cysteine up to the phenylalanine, the CDR3 has a length of 15 residues. Of the read, only the CDR3 DNA is kept; its 45 bases are in frame from base 1. Unmatched junction bases come to 1, with V trimmed by 1 base and J by 0 bases. CDR1 and CDR2 are drawn from the germline V gene: MNHEY, SVGAGI.